The sequence of this T cell receptor beta chain was determined in a study of T cells expressing NK-cell markers. Study background: TCR beta repertoires came from sorted CD3+CD56+NKG2C+, CD3+CD56+NKG2C- and CD3+CD56-NKG2C+ T cells. Seven donors tested HCMV-seropositive and one tested seronegative among the eight sequenced.

TCRdb re-called the 5' RACE reads and catalogs CDR3 proteins one per entry, DNA excluded. In all, the sample yields hundreds of thousands of distinct CDR3 sequences. Study-level points and caveats: About 1.0-7.0% of CD8+ T cells in over 5 donors belonged to dominant NKG2C+ clonotypes. Topping the CD3+CD56-NKG2C+ fraction as well were these clonotypes, in a few donors.

From germline, CDR1 is GTSNPN and CDR2 SVGIG (reference sequence). This CDR3 comprises 14 residues. Of note for this clonotype: What it binds is not known.

The chain recombines TRBV30 with TRBJ2-7; without DNA, the TCRdb call of TRBD1 cannot be checked. Specimen: blood T cells: a sorted CD56 or NKG2C T cell subset, CD4+ or CD8+ T cells, or bulk PBMC T cells (not recorded which). The receptor comes from a man younger than 35 in good health. The CDR3 protein is CAWSAPDRAYEQYF.